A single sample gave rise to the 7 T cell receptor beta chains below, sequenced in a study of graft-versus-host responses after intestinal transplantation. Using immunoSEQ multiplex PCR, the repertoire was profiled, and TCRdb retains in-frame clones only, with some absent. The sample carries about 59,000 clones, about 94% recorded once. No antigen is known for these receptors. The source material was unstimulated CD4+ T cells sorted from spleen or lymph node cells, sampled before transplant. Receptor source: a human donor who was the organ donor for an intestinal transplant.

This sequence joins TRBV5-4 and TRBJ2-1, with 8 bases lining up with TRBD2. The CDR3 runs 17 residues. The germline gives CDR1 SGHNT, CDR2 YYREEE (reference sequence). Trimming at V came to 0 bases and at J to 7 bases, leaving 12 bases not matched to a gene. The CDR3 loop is CASSLGARGALGNEQFF. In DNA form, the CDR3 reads TGTGCCAGCAGCTTGGGAGCGCGGGGGGCCCTTGGGAATGAGCAGTTCTTC.

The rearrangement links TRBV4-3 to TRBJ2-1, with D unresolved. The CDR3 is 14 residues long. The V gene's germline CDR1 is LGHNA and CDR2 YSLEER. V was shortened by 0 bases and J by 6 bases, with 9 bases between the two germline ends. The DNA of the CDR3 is TGCGCCAGCAGCCAAGACGGCCAGTTCAATGAGCAGTTCTTC. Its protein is CASSQDGQFNEQFF.

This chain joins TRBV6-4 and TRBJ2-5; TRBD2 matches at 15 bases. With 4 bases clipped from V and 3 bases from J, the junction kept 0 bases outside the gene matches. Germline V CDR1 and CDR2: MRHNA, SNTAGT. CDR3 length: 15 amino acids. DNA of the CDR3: TGTGCCAGCAGTGGGACTAGCGGGGGGGAAGAGACCCAGTACTTC. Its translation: CASSGTSGGEETQYF.

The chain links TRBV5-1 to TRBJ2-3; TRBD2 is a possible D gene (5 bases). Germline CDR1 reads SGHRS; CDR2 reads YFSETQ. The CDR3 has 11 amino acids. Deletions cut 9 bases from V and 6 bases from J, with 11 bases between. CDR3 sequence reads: CATRTGDTQYF. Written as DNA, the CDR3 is TGCGCCACCCGGACTGGGGATACGCAGTATTTT.

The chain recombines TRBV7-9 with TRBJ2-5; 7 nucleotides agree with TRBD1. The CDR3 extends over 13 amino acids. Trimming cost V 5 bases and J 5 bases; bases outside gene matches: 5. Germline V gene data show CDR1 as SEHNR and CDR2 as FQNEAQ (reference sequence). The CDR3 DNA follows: TGTGCCAGCAGCAGAACAGGGGACGAGACCCAGTACTTC. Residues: CASSRTGDETQYF.

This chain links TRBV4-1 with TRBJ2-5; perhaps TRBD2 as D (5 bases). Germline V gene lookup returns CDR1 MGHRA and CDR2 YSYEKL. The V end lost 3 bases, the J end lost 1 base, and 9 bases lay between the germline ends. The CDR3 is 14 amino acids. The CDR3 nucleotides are TGCGCCAGCAGCCACGCCGGGATCCAAGAGACCCAGTACTTC. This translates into CASSHAGIQETQYF.

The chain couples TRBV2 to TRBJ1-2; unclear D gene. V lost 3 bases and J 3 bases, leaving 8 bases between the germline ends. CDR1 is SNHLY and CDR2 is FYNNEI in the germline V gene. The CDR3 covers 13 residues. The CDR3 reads CASSDRLYYGYTF. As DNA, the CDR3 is TGTGCCAGCAGTGACCGCCTCTACTATGGCTACACCTTC.